These T cell receptor beta chains were read from a single sample in a study of blood T cell repertoires in COVID-19. TCRdb keeps only in-frame clones here, not all; method: immunoSEQ multiplex PCR. Counted here are about 230,000 clones, around 88% occurring once; the ten biggest clones make up roughly 2.3%. Material for sequencing was PBMCs or T cells enriched from blood (not recorded which). The receptors shown here come from a woman aged 40 to 55 with acute COVID-19. Each CDR3 is given with its conserved first and last residue. Each record gives: J gene, D gene, V gene, clone size, CDR3 protein, CDR3 DNA. D genes are given only for firm matches. Expanded clones get a size class; other rows say once, few or many, or leave the size out.

J: TRBJ2-3
D: .
V: TRBV27
size: .
CDR3: CASRPHSINTQYF
DNA: TGTGCCAGCAGACCCCACAGCATTAATACGCAGTATTTT

J: TRBJ1-5
D: .
V: TRBV29-1
size: .
CDR3: CSVGSGSNQPQHF
DNA: TGCAGCGTTGGGTCAGGGAGCAATCAGCCCCAGCATTTT

J: TRBJ1-1
D: TRBD1
V: TRBV19
size: .
CDR3: CASKPGGSPNTEAFF
DNA: TGTGCCAGTAAGCCAGGGGGCAGCCCGAACACTGAAGCTTTCTTT

J: TRBJ1-1
D: .
V: TRBV19
size: few
CDR3: CASSIRQANTEAFF
DNA: TGTGCCAGTAGTATACGGCAGGCGAACACTGAAGCTTTCTTT

J: TRBJ1-5
D: .
V: TRBV7-2
size: .
CDR3: CASSVIRGQPQHF
DNA: TGTGCCAGCAGCGTAATAAGGGGTCAGCCCCAGCATTTT

J: TRBJ2-1
D: TRBD1
V: TRBV24-1
size: .
CDR3: CATSGATGNNEQFF
DNA: TGTGCCACCAGTGGCGCGACAGGGAACAATGAGCAGTTCTTC

J: TRBJ1-1
D: .
V: TRBV29-1
size: .
CDR3: CSVVRGRALNTEAFF
DNA: TGCAGCGTTGTACGGGGTAGGGCCCTTAACACTGAAGCTTTCTTT

J: TRBJ1-1
D: .
V: TRBV18
size: .
CDR3: CASATGKGLEAFF
DNA: TGTGCCAGCGCTACAGGGAAGGGCCTTGAAGCTTTCTTT

J: TRBJ1-4
D: TRBD1
V: TRBV7-2
size: once
CDR3: CASSSRRRGLGEKLFF
DNA: TGTGCCAGCAGCTCCAGAAGGAGGGGGCTCGGTGAAAAACTGTTTTTT

J: TRBJ1-3
D: .
V: TRBV5-4
size: .
CDR3: CASSLAQARSGNTIYF
DNA: TGTGCCAGCAGCTTGGCACAGGCCCGCTCTGGAAACACCATATATTTT

J: TRBJ2-1
D: TRBD2
V: TRBV24-1
size: .
CDR3: CATSDQGLAVFNEQFF
DNA: TGTGCCACCAGTGATCAGGGACTAGCGGTTTTCAATGAGCAGTTCTTC

J: TRBJ2-3
D: .
V: TRBV7-9
size: many
CDR3: CASSLDTDRGDTQYF
DNA: TGTGCCAGCAGCTTAGACACCGACCGGGGGGATACGCAGTATTTT

J: TRBJ2-2
D: TRBD1
V: TRBV2
size: .
CDR3: CASRTTGANTGELFF
DNA: TGTGCCAGCAGAACGACAGGGGCGAACACCGGGGAGCTGTTTTTT

J: TRBJ2-2
D: .
V: TRBV7-7
size: .
CDR3: CASSLEGGGGTGELFF
DNA: TGTGCTAGCAGCTTAGAAGGAGGGGGCGGCACCGGGGAGCTGTTTTTT

J: TRBJ2-1
D: TRBD2
V: TRBV4-2
size: .
CDR3: CASSQDPSSGGTHNEQFF
DNA: TGTGCCAGCAGCCAAGATCCTTCTAGCGGGGGAACCCACAATGAGCAGTTCTTC

J: TRBJ1-5
D: TRBD1
V: TRBV2
size: .
CDR3: CASSGGQGRSQPQHF
DNA: TGTGCCAGCAGTGGGGGACAGGGTAGGAGTCAGCCCCAGCATTTT

J: TRBJ2-3
D: TRBD2
V: TRBV7-7
size: .
CDR3: CASSPGGRTDTQYF
DNA: TGTGCCAGCAGCCCGGGGGGGCGAACAGATACGCAGTATTTT

J: TRBJ1-3
D: TRBD1
V: TRBV14
size: few
CDR3: CASSQRQGHRNTIYF
DNA: TGTGCCAGCAGCCAAAGACAGGGACATAGAAACACCATATATTTT

J: TRBJ1-4
D: TRBD1
V: TRBV19
size: once
CDR3: CASKGQGARDNEKLFF
DNA: TGTGCCAGTAAGGGGCAGGGGGCGCGCGATAATGAAAAACTGTTTTTT

J: TRBJ1-1
D: TRBD1
V: TRBV30
size: .
CDR3: CAWIPGTAMNTEAFF
DNA: TGTGCCTGGATCCCCGGGACAGCCATGAACACTGAAGCTTTCTTT

J: TRBJ1-2
D: .
V: TRBV5-1
size: .
CDR3: CASSLSPGEGSPINTF
DNA: TGCGCCAGCAGCTTGAGTCCTGGTGAGGGATCCCCGATCAACACCTTC

J: TRBJ1-6
D: TRBD1
V: TRBV5-1
size: .
CDR3: CASSRQQGRGSPLHF
DNA: TGCGCCAGCAGCAGGCAACAGGGGCGGGGTTCACCCCTCCACTTT

J: TRBJ2-2
D: .
V: TRBV27
size: .
CDR3: CASSLSPVRVSPRAGTGELFF
DNA: TGTGCCAGCAGCCTTAGCCCCGTTCGTGTCAGCCCCCGAGCGGGCACCGGGGAGCTGTTTTTT

J: TRBJ2-4
D: .
V: TRBV2
size: .
CDR3: CASIDQVVAKNIQYF
DNA: TGTGCCAGCATTGATCAAGTAGTAGCCAAAAACATTCAGTACTTC

J: TRBJ2-4
D: .
V: TRBV15
size: .
CDR3: CATSRDSGVENIQYF
DNA: TGTGCCACCAGCAGAGATTCCGGGGTTGAAAACATTCAGTACTTC

J: TRBJ1-5
D: TRBD1
V: TRBV19
size: .
CDR3: CASSTRDRGVNQPQHF
DNA: TGTGCCAGTAGTACCCGGGACAGGGGAGTCAATCAGCCCCAGCATTTT

J: TRBJ2-2
D: .
V: TRBV27
size: once
CDR3: CASSPTSTGELFF
DNA: TGTGCCAGCAGTCCTACTAGCACCGGGGAGCTGTTTTTT

J: TRBJ1-6
D: .
V: TRBV30
size: .
CDR3: CAPSGRGWYNSPLHF
DNA: TGTGCCCCCTCCGGCAGGGGATGGTATAATTCACCCCTCCACTTT

J: TRBJ1-2
D: .
V: TRBV5-6
size: .
CDR3: CASSLAGRANYGYTF
DNA: TGTGCCAGCAGCCTGGCAGGGCGAGCTAACTATGGCTACACCTTC

J: TRBJ1-1
D: TRBD1
V: TRBV4-1
size: .
CDR3: CASSRRQGPNTEAFF
DNA: TGCGCCAGCAGCCGGAGACAGGGTCCGAACACTGAAGCTTTCTTT

J: TRBJ2-1
D: TRBD2
V: TRBV9
size: .
CDR3: CASSVLPGRASENEQFF
DNA: TGTGCCAGCAGCGTACTACCGGGGAGGGCATCTGAGAATGAGCAGTTCTTC

J: TRBJ2-5
D: TRBD1
V: TRBV6-1
size: .
CDR3: CASSDLTGGRETQYF
DNA: TGTGCCAGCAGTGACCTTACAGGGGGCCGGGAGACCCAGTACTTC

J: TRBJ2-2
D: TRBD2
V: TRBV19
size: .
CDR3: CASSIAGGSNTGELFF
DNA: TGTGCCAGTAGTATAGCGGGGGGATCAAACACCGGGGAGCTGTTTTTT

J: TRBJ1-1
D: .
V: TRBV6-5
size: once
CDR3: CASRAQGSRAEAFF
DNA: TGTGCCAGCAGGGCACAGGGTTCTCGTGCTGAAGCTTTCTTT

J: TRBJ2-1
D: .
V: TRBV7-2
size: .
CDR3: CASSLVRESNEQFF
DNA: TGTGCCAGCAGCTTAGTACGGGAGAGCAATGAGCAGTTCTTC

J: TRBJ1-5
D: TRBD1
V: TRBV2
size: .
CDR3: CASRAGGSLPQHF
DNA: TGTGCCAGCAGAGCAGGGGGCAGTCTGCCCCAGCATTTT

J: TRBJ2-7
D: TRBD1
V: TRBV5-4
size: .
CDR3: CASSSGQNLYEQYF
DNA: TGTGCCAGCAGCTCGGGACAGAACCTCTACGAGCAGTACTTC

J: TRBJ1-2
D: .
V: TRBV6-5
size: .
CDR3: CASSLVAGLHYGYTF
DNA: TGTGCCAGCAGCCTCGTGGCAGGGCTGCACTATGGCTACACCTTC

J: TRBJ1-3
D: TRBD1
V: TRBV30
size: .
CDR3: CACQTMGTAGNTIYF
DNA: TGTGCCTGCCAAACCATGGGGACAGCAGGAAACACCATATATTTT

J: TRBJ2-1
D: TRBD2
V: TRBV20-1
size: .
CDR3: CSVPTPTSLFF
DNA: TGCAGTGTTCCGACTCCGACTAGCCTGTTCTTC

J: TRBJ2-4
D: .
V: TRBV30
size: .
CDR3: CAFHGLAKNIQYF
DNA: TGTGCCTTCCATGGGCTTGCCAAAAACATTCAGTACTTC

J: TRBJ2-5
D: TRBD1
V: TRBV7-2
size: .
CDR3: CASSSTGAGTQYF
DNA: TGTGCCAGCAGCTCGACAGGGGCTGGGACCCAGTACTTC

J: TRBJ2-5
D: TRBD2
V: TRBV7-2
size: .
CDR3: CASSRGLAGFTQYF
DNA: TGTGCCAGCAGCCGGGGACTAGCGGGTTTCACCCAGTACTTC

J: TRBJ1-1
D: .
V: TRBV7-9
size: .
CDR3: CASSHYAETEAFF
DNA: TGTGCCAGCAGCCATTATGCGGAGACTGAAGCTTTCTTT

J: TRBJ2-1
D: TRBD2
V: TRBV4-1
size: few
CDR3: CASSQVDLGLAGPNEQFF
DNA: TGCGCCAGCAGCCAAGTAGATCTCGGACTAGCGGGGCCCAATGAGCAGTTCTTC

J: TRBJ1-3
D: .
V: TRBV6-5
size: .
CDR3: CASRRETSPGNTIYF
DNA: TGTGCCAGCAGACGGGAAACTAGCCCTGGAAACACCATATATTTT

J: TRBJ2-2
D: .
V: TRBV20-1
size: .
CDR3: CSASNRRLRVTGELFF
DNA: TGCAGTGCTAGTAACCGGAGGCTGCGGGTCACCGGGGAGCTGTTTTTT

J: TRBJ2-3
D: .
V: TRBV21-1
size: once
CDR3: CASSQGTSGIKGTDTQYF
DNA: TGTGCCAGCAGCCAGGGGACTAGCGGGATAAAGGGAACAGATACGCAGTATTTT

J: TRBJ2-7
D: TRBD1
V: TRBV29-1
size: once
CDR3: CSAGQGAYEQYF
DNA: TGCAGCGCCGGACAGGGGGCTTACGAGCAGTACTTC

J: TRBJ1-2
D: .
V: TRBV2
size: .
CDR3: CASSEGGAGYTF
DNA: TGTGCCAGCAGTGAAGGGGGAGCGGGCTACACCTTC

J: TRBJ1-4
D: .
V: TRBV12-3/TRBV12-4
size: few
CDR3: CASSLQGEKLFF
DNA: TGTGCCAGCAGTTTACAGGGAGAAAAACTGTTTTTT

J: TRBJ1-5
D: .
V: TRBV2
size: .
CDR3: CASSAEASNQPQHF
DNA: TGTGCCAGCAGTGCGGAGGCGAGCAATCAGCCCCAGCATTTT

J: TRBJ2-4
D: .
V: TRBV7-2
size: few
CDR3: CASSLRRSHIQYF
DNA: TGTGCCAGCAGCTTACGGCGGTCGCACATTCAGTACTTC

J: TRBJ1-1
D: .
V: TRBV10-3
size: once
CDR3: CAIRGKQGSEAFF
DNA: TGTGCCATCAGGGGTAAACAGGGATCTGAAGCTTTCTTT

J: TRBJ1-2
D: TRBD1
V: TRBV30
size: .
CDR3: CAWIGQGNYGYTF
DNA: TGTGCCTGGATCGGACAGGGGAACTATGGCTACACCTTC

J: TRBJ2-2
D: TRBD1
V: TRBV19
size: .
CDR3: CASSRQGPTGELFF
DNA: TGTGCCAGTAGCCGACAGGGCCCCACCGGGGAGCTGTTTTTT

J: TRBJ1-3
D: .
V: TRBV10-3
size: .
CDR3: CAISDRRDSGNTIYF
DNA: TGTGCCATCAGTGATCGGCGGGACTCTGGAAACACCATATATTTT

J: TRBJ2-1
D: TRBD1
V: TRBV7-6
size: .
CDR3: CASSPNSGTGANEQFF
DNA: TGTGCCAGCAGCCCCAACTCCGGGACAGGGGCCAATGAGCAGTTCTTC